This entry describes one TCR beta chain. Its antigen is not identified. The data were obtained in a study of beta chain features in type 1 diabetes. Study-level background: No age, gender or cell yield differences were seen between patients and healthy donors. Broader study findings: Within each of all four CD4+ subsets, Type 1 diabetes patients had TCRB CDR3s that were moderately but significantly shorter.

Of the isolated RNA, all was reverse transcribed, and so the sequenced material was expressed TCRB transcripts. Repertoires were generated with immunoSEQ multiplex PCR, while TCRdb's copy carries only in-frame clones and drops some. The sample contains about 320,000 clones, about 14% of which appear only once. Germline-derived CDR1 and CDR2 are SGHTA and FQGNSA. The CDR3 sequence is 16 residues long. Germline trimming cut 5 bases from V and 7 bases from J; bases unmatched to any gene: 9. The source is a young man in good health. Input material: central memory CD4+ T cells from blood. V usage is TRBV7-2 and J usage is TRBJ2-7; 15 nucleotides align to TRBD2. The CDR3 sequence is CASSLRTSGGAGEQYF. In nucleotides, the CDR3 is TGTGCCAGCAGCCTTAGGACTAGCGGGGGGGCCGGTGAGCAGTACTTC.